The source of this T cell receptor (beta chain) is a study of blood T cell repertoires in COVID-19. Method: immunoSEQ multiplex PCR; TCRdb's copy keeps in-frame clones and lacks some. The sample lists approximately 200,000 clones, roughly 81% occurring once. This clone came up a few times. The CDR3 is made up of 13 amino acids. The germline V gene encodes CDR1 SGDLS and CDR2 YYNGEE. The V gene lost 3 bases and the J gene lost 0 bases, with 3 bases spanning the gap. This sequence originates from a woman older than 75 with COVID-19, enrolled during active disease. V usage is TRBV9 and J usage is TRBJ2-2; D not certain. What was sequenced was peripheral blood. CDR3 sequence (DNA): TGTGCCAGCAGCGCCTCGAACACCGGGGAGCTGTTTTTT. Protein product: CASSASNTGELFF.